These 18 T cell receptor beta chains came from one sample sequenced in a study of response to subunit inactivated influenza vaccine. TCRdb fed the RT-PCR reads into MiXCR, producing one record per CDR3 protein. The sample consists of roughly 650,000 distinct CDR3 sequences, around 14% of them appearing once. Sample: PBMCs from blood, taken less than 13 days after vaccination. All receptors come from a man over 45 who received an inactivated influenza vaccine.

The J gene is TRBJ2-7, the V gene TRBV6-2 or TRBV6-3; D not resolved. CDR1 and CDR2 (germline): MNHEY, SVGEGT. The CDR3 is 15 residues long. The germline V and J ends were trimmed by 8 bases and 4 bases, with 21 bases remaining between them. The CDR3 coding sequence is TGTGCCAGCTGTAAAACTTCCTCGAAGATGTACGAGCAGTACTTC. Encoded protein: CASCKTSSKMYEQYF.

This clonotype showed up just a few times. This chain's CDR3 is CSAPGGGNTEAFF. The CDR3 DNA reads as TGCAGCGCGCCCGGGGGGGGGAACACTGAAGCTTTCTTT. This chain uses TRBV20-1 with TRBJ1-1, with D tentatively TRBD1 (5 bases). The CDR3 covers 13 residues. Germline lookup yields CDR1 DFQATT and CDR2 SNEGSKA (reference sequence).

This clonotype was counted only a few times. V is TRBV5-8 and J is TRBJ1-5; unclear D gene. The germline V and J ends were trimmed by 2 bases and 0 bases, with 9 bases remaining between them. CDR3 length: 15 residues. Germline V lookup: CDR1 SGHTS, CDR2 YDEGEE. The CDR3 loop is CASSFEGNSNQPQHF. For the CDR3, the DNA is TGTGCCAGCAGCTTTGAGGGCAATAGCAATCAGCCCCAGCATTTT.

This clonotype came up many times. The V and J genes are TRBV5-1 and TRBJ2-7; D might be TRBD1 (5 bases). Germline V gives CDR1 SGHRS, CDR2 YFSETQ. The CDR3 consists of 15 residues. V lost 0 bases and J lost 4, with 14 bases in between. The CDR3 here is CASSLEDRPSYEQYF. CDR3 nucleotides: TGCGCCAGCAGCTTGGAAGACAGACCTTCTTACGAGCAGTACTTC.

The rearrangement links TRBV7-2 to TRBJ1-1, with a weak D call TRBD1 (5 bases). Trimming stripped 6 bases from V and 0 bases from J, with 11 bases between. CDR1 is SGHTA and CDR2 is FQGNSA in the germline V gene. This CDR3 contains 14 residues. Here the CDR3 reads CASRVGLLNTEAFF. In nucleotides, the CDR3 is TGTGCCAGCAGGGTGGGACTGCTGAACACTGAAGCTTTCTTT. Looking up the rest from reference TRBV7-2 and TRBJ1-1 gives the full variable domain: GAGVSQSPSNKVTEKGKDVELRCDPISGHTALYWYRQSLGQGLEFLIYFQGNSAPDKSGLPSDRFSAERTGGSVSTLTIQRTQQEDSAVYLCASRVGLLNTEAFFGQGTRLTVV.

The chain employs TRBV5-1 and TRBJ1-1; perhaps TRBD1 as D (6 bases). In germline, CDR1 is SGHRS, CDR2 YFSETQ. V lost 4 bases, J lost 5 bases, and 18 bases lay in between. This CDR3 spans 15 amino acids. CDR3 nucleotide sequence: TGCGCCAGCAGCCCCGGCTGGGGGGCATGGACTGAAGCTTTCTTT. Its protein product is CASSPGWGAWTEAFF.

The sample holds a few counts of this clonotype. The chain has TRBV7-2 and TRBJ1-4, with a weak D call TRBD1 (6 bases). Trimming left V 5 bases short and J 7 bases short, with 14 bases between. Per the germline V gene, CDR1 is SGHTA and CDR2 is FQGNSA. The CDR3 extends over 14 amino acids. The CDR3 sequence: CASSVDSGGEKLFF. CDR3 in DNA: TGTGCCAGCAGCGTGGACAGTGGGGGTGAAAAACTGTTTTTT.

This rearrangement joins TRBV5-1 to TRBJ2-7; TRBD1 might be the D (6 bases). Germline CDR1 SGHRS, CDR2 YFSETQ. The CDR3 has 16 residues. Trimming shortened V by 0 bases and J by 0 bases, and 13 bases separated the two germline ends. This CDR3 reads CASSLGDTGSSYEQYF. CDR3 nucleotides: TGCGCCAGCAGCTTGGGGGACACCGGCAGCTCCTACGAGCAGTACTTC.

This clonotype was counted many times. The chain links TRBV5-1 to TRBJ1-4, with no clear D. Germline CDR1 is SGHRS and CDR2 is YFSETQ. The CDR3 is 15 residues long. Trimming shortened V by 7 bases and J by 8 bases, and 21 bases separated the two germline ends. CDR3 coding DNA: TGCGCCAGCCGAGGAGGTGGAACCTTGGGGGAAAAACTGTTTTTT. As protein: CASRGGGTLGEKLFF.

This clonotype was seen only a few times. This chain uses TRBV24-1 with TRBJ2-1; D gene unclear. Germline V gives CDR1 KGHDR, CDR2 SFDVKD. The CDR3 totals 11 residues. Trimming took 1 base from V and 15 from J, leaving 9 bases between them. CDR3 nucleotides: TGTGCCACCAGTGATTTCGTAAGGTTGTTCTTC. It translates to CATSDFVRLFF.

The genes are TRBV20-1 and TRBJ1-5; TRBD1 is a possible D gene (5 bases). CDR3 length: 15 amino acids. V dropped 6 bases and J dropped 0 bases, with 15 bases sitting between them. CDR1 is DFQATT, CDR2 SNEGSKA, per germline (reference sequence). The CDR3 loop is CSAWGPQLSNQPQHF. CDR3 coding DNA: TGCAGTGCCTGGGGACCGCAGCTTAGCAATCAGCCCCAGCATTTT.

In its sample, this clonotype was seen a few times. In DNA form, the CDR3 reads TGTGCCAGCAGCCCCCAGGGGCCACCCTTGGAGCAGTACTTC. It yields the protein CASSPQGPPLEQYF. This rearrangement joins TRBV7-2 to TRBJ2-7, with D possibly being TRBD1 (6 bases). The CDR3 spans 14 residues. Germline V gene sequence: CDR1 SGHTA, CDR2 FQGNSA. Trimming took 5 bases from V and 7 from J, leaving 18 bases between them.

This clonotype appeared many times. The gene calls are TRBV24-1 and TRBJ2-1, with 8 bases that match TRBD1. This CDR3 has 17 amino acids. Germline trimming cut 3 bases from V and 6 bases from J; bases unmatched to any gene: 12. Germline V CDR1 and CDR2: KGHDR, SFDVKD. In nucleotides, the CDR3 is TGTGCCACCAGTGATCAACCCCCCGGGACAGGCGTCAATGAGCAGTTCTTC. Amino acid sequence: CATSDQPPGTGVNEQFF.

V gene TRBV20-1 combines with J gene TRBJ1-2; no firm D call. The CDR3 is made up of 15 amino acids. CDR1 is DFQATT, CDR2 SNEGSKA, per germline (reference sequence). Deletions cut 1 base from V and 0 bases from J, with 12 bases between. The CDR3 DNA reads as TGCAGTGCTAGAGGGAGGCCAGCTACTAACTATGGCTACACCTTC. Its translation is CSARGRPATNYGYTF.

In DNA form, the CDR3 reads TGTGCCACCAGCAGAGATGATCCATCCACAGATACGCAGTATTTT. It specifies CATSRDDPSTDTQYF. V is TRBV15 and J is TRBJ2-3; D unclear. V was trimmed by 0 bases and J by 2 bases, leaving 9 bases between them. Germline assignment: CDR1 LNHNV and CDR2 YYDKDF (reference sequence). This CDR3 has 15 amino acids.

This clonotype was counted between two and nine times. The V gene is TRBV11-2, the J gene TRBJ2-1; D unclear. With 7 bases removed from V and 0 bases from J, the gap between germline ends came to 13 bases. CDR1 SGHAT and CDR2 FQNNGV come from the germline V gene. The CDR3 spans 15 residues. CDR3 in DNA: TGTGCCAGCACCCCCAGCATGAGCTCCTACAATGAGCAGTTCTTC. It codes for CASTPSMSSYNEQFF.

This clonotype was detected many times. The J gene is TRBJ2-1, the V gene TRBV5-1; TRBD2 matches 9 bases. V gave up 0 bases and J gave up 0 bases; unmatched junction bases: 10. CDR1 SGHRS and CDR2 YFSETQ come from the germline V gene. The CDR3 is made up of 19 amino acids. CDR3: CASSLAGSGGPSSYNEQFF. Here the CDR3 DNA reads TGCGCCAGCAGCTTGGCCGGTAGCGGGGGCCCTAGCTCCTACAATGAGCAGTTCTTC.

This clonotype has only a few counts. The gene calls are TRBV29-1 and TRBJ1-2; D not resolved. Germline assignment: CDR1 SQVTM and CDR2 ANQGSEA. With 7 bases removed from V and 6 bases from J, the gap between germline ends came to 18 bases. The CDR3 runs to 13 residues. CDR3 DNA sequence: TGCAGCGCACGTGTTTCCTCAAGCAATGGCTACACCTTC. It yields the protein CSARVSSSNGYTF.